These 20 T cell receptor beta chains were sequenced from one sample in a study of PD-L1 blockade in urothelial cancer. Time point here: pretreatment peripheral blood. Repertoires were generated with immunoSEQ multiplex PCR, while TCRdb's copy carries only in-frame clones and drops some. The sample records over 75,000 clones, under 90% being singletons. The input for sequencing was PBMCs, taken around atezolizumab (anti-PD-L1) treatment. The source of these receptors is a man between 60 and 75 years old with urothelial cancer.

The chain carries TRBV6-5 and TRBJ2-1; a weak D match, TRBD1 (5 bases). The CDR3 has 13 residues. V was trimmed by 2 bases and J by 5 bases, leaving 7 bases between them. CDR1 and CDR2 (germline): MNHEY, SVGAGI. As DNA, the CDR3 is TGTGCCAGCAGTTACGACAGAAACAATGAGCAGTTCTTC. It codes for CASSYDRNNEQFF.

This clone came up once. The V gene is TRBV12-2, the J gene TRBJ2-7; the table gives TRBD2 as D, unverified against the DNA. TRBV12-2 is classified as a pseudogene. This CDR3 contains 16 residues. DNA for the CDR3: TGTGCAAGTCGCCCAGAACTAGCGGGAGGAGGCGACGAGCAGTACTTC. Amino acid sequence: CASRPELAGGGDEQYF.

The gene calls are TRBV5-1 and TRBJ2-1; 10 bases map to TRBD2. CDR1 is SGHRS and CDR2 is YFSETQ in the germline V gene. The CDR3 totals 16 residues. J lost 6 bases, V lost 0 bases, and 6 bases had no gene match. The CDR3 spells CASSLAPSGGSNEQFF. Here the CDR3 DNA reads TGCGCCAGCAGCTTGGCCCCTAGCGGGGGAAGCAATGAGCAGTTCTTC.

The chain is built from TRBV5-5 and TRBJ2-5; D is uncertain. The germline V and J ends were trimmed by 3 bases and 3 bases, with 9 bases remaining between them. Germline V gene sequence: CDR1 SGHKS, CDR2 YYEKEE (reference sequence). There are 13 residues in the CDR3. The CDR3 is CASSWAVEETQYF. In DNA, the CDR3 is TGTGCCAGCAGCTGGGCAGTGGAAGAGACCCAGTACTTC. The variable domain in full, with the rest retrieved from reference TRBV5-5 and TRBJ2-5, is DAGVTQSPTHLIKTRGQQVTLRCSPISGHKSVSWYQQVLGQGPQFIFQYYEKEERGRGNFPDRFSARQFPNYSSELNVNALLLGDSALYLCASSWAVEETQYFGPGTRLLVL.

This clone is a singleton in its sample. The chain joins TRBV15 to TRBJ2-5, with D unresolved. This CDR3 is built from 16 residues. The V gene's germline CDR1 is LNHNV and CDR2 YYDKDF (reference sequence). V lost 0 bases and J 2 bases, leaving 13 bases between the germline ends. DNA for the CDR3: TGTGCCACCAGCAGAGATTTTTCTTTCCCTCAAGAGACCCAGTACTTC. This gives the protein CATSRDFSFPQETQYF.

This rearrangement joins TRBV28 to TRBJ2-7; TRBD2 matches at 8 bases. CDR1 is MDHEN, CDR2 SYDVKM, per germline. V gave up 1 base and J gave up 4 bases; unmatched junction bases: 6. This CDR3 spans 15 amino acids. For the CDR3, the DNA is TGTGCCAGCAGTTTATACGGGAGGGATACGTACGAGCAGTACTTC. Residues: CASSLYGRDTYEQYF.

The chain is built from TRBV6-5 and TRBJ2-1; TRBD1 matches at 7 bases. The CDR3 spans 15 residues. The V gene's germline CDR1 is MNHEY and CDR2 SVGAGI. Trimming cost V 6 bases and J 6 bases; bases outside gene matches: 11. The chain's CDR3 is CASSLRGQVTNEQFF. For the CDR3, the DNA is TGTGCCAGCAGCCTTCGAGGACAGGTGACCAATGAGCAGTTCTTC.

This rearrangement joins TRBV6-1 to TRBJ1-2; D ambiguous. Germline V lookup: CDR1 MNHNS, CDR2 SASEGT. V was clipped by 5 bases and J by 7 bases, with 20 bases between them. This CDR3 has 15 amino acids. DNA for the CDR3: TGTGCCAGCAGTCCCCCGGTAGGTTTGTGGGCTGGCTACACCTTC. Protein product: CASSPPVGLWAGYTF.

The chain recombines TRBV7-2 with TRBJ1-4; D is undetermined. Trimming shortened V by 0 bases and J by 8 bases, and 13 bases separated the two germline ends. The CDR3 covers 15 residues. In germline, CDR1 is SGHTA, CDR2 FQGNSA. The CDR3 nucleotides are TGTGCCAGCAGCTTAGCGAATTATCAACGGGAAAAACTGTTTTTT. Its protein is CASSLANYQREKLFF.

The chain combines TRBV11-2 with TRBJ2-7; the match to TRBD1 covers 7 bases. Germline assignment: CDR1 SGHAT and CDR2 FQNNGV. The CDR3 contains 17 residues. The ends lost 4 bases at V and 3 bases at J; junction bases unmatched: 15. The CDR3 reads CASSSGLGRTGNYEQYF. The DNA of the CDR3 is TGTGCCAGCAGCTCGGGCCTGGGTCGGACAGGAAACTACGAGCAGTACTTC.

This rearrangement joins TRBV13 to TRBJ2-7, with a possible D match to TRBD1 (6 bases). The CDR3 loop spans 12 amino acids. Germline V gene data show CDR1 as PRHDT and CDR2 as FYEKMQ (reference sequence). Trimming took 5 bases from V and 6 from J, leaving 11 bases between them. CDR3 amino acids: CASSEQGSEQYF. Written as DNA, the CDR3 is TGTGCCAGCAGCGAACAGGGTTCCGAGCAGTACTTC.

V gene TRBV7-8 combines with J gene TRBJ1-2; no clear D. V gave up 6 bases and J gave up 7 bases, with 18 bases separating them. This CDR3 spans 14 amino acids. CDR1 SGHVS and CDR2 FQNEAQ come from the germline V gene. CDR3 sequence reads: CASRTKNLGSGYTF. CDR3 nucleotide sequence: TGTGCCAGCAGGACTAAGAACCTGGGCTCTGGCTACACCTTC.

This clone was recorded a few times. The V and J genes are TRBV10-1 and TRBJ2-7; a weak D match, TRBD1 (5 bases). V was shortened by 10 bases and J by 1 base, with 17 bases between the two germline ends. Germline V CDR1 and CDR2: WNHNN, SYGVQD (reference sequence). This CDR3 comprises 14 residues. The CDR3 sequence: CATTRQLLSYEQYF. DNA for the CDR3: TGCGCCACGACTCGACAGCTATTATCCTACGAGCAGTACTTC.

The rearrangement links TRBV4-1 to TRBJ1-5; 9 nucleotides line up with TRBD1. Germline-derived CDR1 and CDR2 are MGHRA and YSYEKL. The CDR3 has 14 amino acids. The ends lost 4 bases at V and 4 bases at J; junction bases unmatched: 2. The chain's CDR3 is CASSRGTGNQPQHF. CDR3 in DNA: TGCGCCAGCAGCCGCGGGACAGGGAATCAGCCCCAGCATTTT.

The chain has TRBV29-1 and TRBJ2-1; 7 bases map to TRBD1. V lost 6 bases, J lost 0 bases, and 8 bases stayed unmatched. The germline gives CDR1 SQVTM, CDR2 ANQGSEA. The CDR3 length is 15 residues. The DNA for the CDR3 is TGCAGCGTGCGAGGGACAGACGCCTCCTACAATGAGCAGTTCTTC. It yields the protein CSVRGTDASYNEQFF.

This clone turned up a few times. J is TRBJ2-1 and V is TRBV7-9, with 15 positions matching TRBD2. CDR1 is SEHNR and CDR2 is FQNEAQ in the germline V gene (reference sequence). The CDR3 covers 19 residues. Trimming took 4 bases from V and 4 from J; bases not matched to a gene: 11. The CDR3 reads CASSSGPGLAGGSYNEQFF. CDR3 nucleotides: TGTGCCAGCAGCTCAGGCCCGGGACTAGCGGGAGGTTCTTACAATGAGCAGTTCTTC.

The V gene is TRBV5-4, the J gene TRBJ2-1; TRBD2 is a possible D gene (5 bases). Germline V lookup: CDR1 SGHNT, CDR2 YYREEE (reference sequence). The CDR3 is 14 amino acids. V lost 1 base and J 1 base, leaving 6 bases between the germline ends. The chain's CDR3 is CASSLSGSYNEQFF. CDR3 DNA: TGTGCCAGCAGCTTGAGCGGATCCTACAATGAGCAGTTCTTC.

The V gene is TRBV29-1, the J gene TRBJ1-2; 9 positions match TRBD1. The germline CDR1 and CDR2 sequences are SQVTM and ANQGSEA. Trimming at V came to 4 bases and at J to 7 bases, leaving 7 bases not matched to a gene. There are 13 residues in the CDR3. The CDR3 is CSVGWGQGGGYTF. CDR3 in DNA: TGCAGCGTTGGTTGGGGACAGGGCGGTGGCTACACCTTC.

The gene calls are TRBV4-2 and TRBJ1-2; possibly TRBD1 for D (6 bases). V lost 4 bases and J 4 bases, leaving 13 bases between the germline ends. Germline V CDR1 and CDR2: LGHNA, YNFKEQ. The CDR3 has 14 residues. The CDR3 region is CASSPRTEPYGYTF. The CDR3, as DNA: TGTGCCAGCAGCCCCCGGACAGAACCCTATGGCTACACCTTC.

This chain connects TRBV9 to TRBJ2-3; TRBD1 is a possible D gene (6 bases). Trimming removed 3 bases from V and 2 bases from J, with 13 bases in between. This CDR3 comprises 15 residues. Germline V gene lookup returns CDR1 SGDLS and CDR2 YYNGEE. In nucleotides, the CDR3 is TGTGCCAGCAGCGCATCGACAGGACTCACAGATACGCAGTATTTT. Translating it yields CASSASTGLTDTQYF.